These 11 T cell receptor beta chains came from one sample sequenced in a study of blood T cell repertoires in COVID-19 (dated by TCRdb to about 2020). The protocol used for the library was the immunoSEQ multiplex PCR assay. Drawn from immuneACCESS, this table holds only the in-frame rearrangements with V and J called that TCRdb kept. Clones are partly lost; checked studies trace under half to an unresolved V gene and leave the rest unexplained. The sample data list over 400,000 clones, and 70% to 90% of these were observed just once. 8% to 9.5% of the sample rests with the top ten. The specimen sequenced was PBMCs or T cells enriched from blood (not recorded which). These receptors all stem from a woman aged 55-70 years who had recovered from COVID-19.

CDR3 DNA: TGTGCCAGCAGCCAGACTTCCGGGGGGGCCCGGTTCTTC. Translation: CASSQTSGGARFF. The chain couples TRBV3-1 (or the pseudogene TRBV3-2) to TRBJ2-1; 8 nucleotides match TRBD2. The CDR3 consists of 13 residues. V lost 3 bases, J lost 15 bases, and 10 bases stayed unmatched. CDR1 and CDR2 (germline): LGHDT, YNNKEL (reference sequence).

The chain is built from TRBV24-1 and TRBJ1-5; 10 bases are shared with TRBD1. Germline V gene data show CDR1 as KGHDR and CDR2 as SFDVKD. The CDR3 consists of 15 residues. V lost 5 bases and J lost 7; bases outside the gene matches: 7. The CDR3 DNA is TGTGCCACCAGTGCCCTTGACAGGGGGCAACAGCCCCAGCATTTT. This gives the protein CATSALDRGQQPQHF.

This clone was observed a few times. This chain connects TRBV7-6 to TRBJ1-3; weak D call: TRBD1 (5 bases). The length of the CDR3 is 15 residues. The germline CDR1 and CDR2 sequences are SGHVS and FNYEAQ. V gave up 5 bases and J gave up 2 bases, with 13 bases separating them. The DNA of the CDR3 is TGTGCCAGCAGCCCCCAGGCAGGGCCTGGAAACACCATATATTTT. Translating gives CASSPQAGPGNTIYF.

The chain uses TRBV2 and TRBJ1-2; 11 nucleotides line up with TRBD1. CDR1 and CDR2 from the germline V gene are SNHLY and FYNNEI. The CDR3 is made up of 14 amino acids. J was trimmed by 6 bases and V by 11 bases; bases with no gene match: 11. This chain's CDR3 is CAGGLDRGPDGYTF. CDR3 nucleotide sequence: TGTGCCGGGGGGCTGGACAGGGGGCCGGATGGCTACACCTTC.

This chain connects TRBV6-4 to TRBJ2-3; TRBD1 agrees at 7 bases. Trimming removed 5 bases from V and 4 bases from J; junction bases left unmatched: 6. CDR3 length: 14 residues. Germline loops: CDR1 MRHNA, CDR2 SNTAGT. Written as DNA, the CDR3 is TGTGCCAGCAGTCCCGGACAGGCCGCAGATACGCAGTATTTT. Translating it yields CASSPGQAADTQYF.

V gene TRBV7-2 combines with J gene TRBJ1-5; 8 bases align to TRBD1. This CDR3 spans 17 amino acids. Trimming at V came to 1 base and at J to 4 bases, leaving 9 bases not matched to a gene. Germline loops: CDR1 SGHTA, CDR2 FQGNSA. This CDR3 reads CASSLGQGAGVNQPQHF. The CDR3 region has the DNA TGTGCCAGCAGCTTAGGCCAGGGGGCTGGGGTGAATCAGCCCCAGCATTTT.

The chain employs TRBV28 and TRBJ2-1, with 7 nucleotides matching TRBD2. The V and J ends lost 2 bases and 1 base, in that order; junction bases with no gene match: 5. The germline V gene has CDR1 MDHEN and CDR2 SYDVKM. The CDR3 totals 16 residues. The DNA of the CDR3 is TGTGCCAGCAGTTTAACGGGGGGTAGGTCCTACAATGAGCAGTTCTTC. Translated: CASSLTGGRSYNEQFF.

The rearrangement uses TRBV6-1 and TRBJ1-2; D is unresolved. Germline V gene lookup returns CDR1 MNHNS and CDR2 SASEGT. V lost 1 base, J lost 4 bases, and 7 bases lay in between. The CDR3 length is 13 residues. The CDR3 here is CASSEGLSYGYTF. The CDR3 DNA sequence: TGTGCCAGCAGTGAAGGTCTGAGCTATGGCTACACCTTC.

The genes are TRBV3-1 (or the pseudogene TRBV3-2) and TRBJ1-2, with D possibly TRBD1 on 5 matching bases. This CDR3 is built from 13 residues. Deletions cut 1 base from V and 8 bases from J, with 11 bases between. Germline assignment: CDR1 LGHDT and CDR2 YNNKEL (reference sequence). As DNA, the CDR3 is TGTGCCAGCAGCCAAGGTGGAGGGACCGGCTACACCTTC. Translation gives CASSQGGGTGYTF.

This clone appeared a few times. V gene TRBV19 combines with J gene TRBJ2-1, with D perhaps TRBD2 (5 bases). V lost 9 bases and J lost 0, with 18 bases in between. CDR1 LNHDA and CDR2 SQIVND come from the germline V gene (reference sequence). The CDR3 has 16 residues. CDR3 sequence: CASTRAASSSYNEQFF. In nucleotides, the CDR3 is TGTGCCAGCACACGAGCGGCCTCTAGCTCCTACAATGAGCAGTTCTTC.

This clone was counted once. A read error may account for a junction end that differs from germline. The chain recombines TRBV7-7 with TRBJ1-5; tentatively, D is TRBD1 (5 bases). The germline V gene has CDR1 SSHAT and CDR2 FNYEAQ (reference sequence). The CDR3 totals 15 residues. This chain's CDR3 is CASSLGPGGCQPQHF. The CDR3 DNA reads TGTGCTAGCAGCTTAGGACCTGGGGGGTGTCAGCCCCAGCATTTT.